Ten or more counts support the clone carrying this T cell receptor (beta chain). A second roughly 7 to 12 cycle PCR used barcoded and J-beta primers. Using its own MiXCR run on the 5' RACE reads, TCRdb lists one record per CDR3 protein. The data contain some 900,000 distinct CDR3 sequences, 25% to 30% of them seen just once; the ten biggest clones take up 15% to 20%. The source of the sample is a study of blood T cells in healthy people across ages. Drawing of peripheral blood yielded roughly 10 milliliters from each donor. V lost 0 bases, J lost 7 bases, and 4 bases stayed unmatched. The germline V gene has CDR1 SGHNT and CDR2 YYREEE (reference sequence). The CDR3 has 15 amino acids.

This receptor was obtained from a woman older than 75 in good health. The rearrangement uses TRBV5-4 and TRBJ2-7, with 13 bases that match TRBD2. Sequenced: blood. CDR3 DNA: TGTGCCAGCAGCTTGGAACTAGCGGGGGGGCGTGAGCAGTACTTC. Protein sequence: CASSLELAGGREQYF.